The next 4 T cell receptor beta chains were all read from a single sample in a study of blood T cell repertoires in COVID-19. The assay was immunoSEQ multiplex PCR, and TCRdb's table has in-frame clones only and misses some. The sample holds roughly 170,000 clones, more than 80% seen once. The sample taken for sequencing was PBMCs or T cells enriched from blood (not recorded which). These receptors all come from a man over 45 who had recovered from COVID-19.

The V and J genes are TRBV5-1 and TRBJ1-5; D is perhaps TRBD1 (5 bases). Trimming pared 1 base from V and 4 bases from J, leaving 6 bases between. Looked up from germline, CDR1 is SGHRS and CDR2 is YFSETQ. This CDR3 is 13 amino acids long. CDR3 amino acids: CASSLTGNQPQHF. CDR3 nucleotide sequence: TGCGCCAGCAGCTTGACAGGAAATCAGCCCCAGCATTTT.

The chain employs TRBV2 and TRBJ1-1; D remains ambiguous. V dropped 6 bases and J dropped 7 bases, with 9 bases sitting between them. Germline lookup yields CDR1 SNHLY and CDR2 FYNNEI. The CDR3 has 11 amino acids. For the CDR3, the DNA is TGTGCCAGCAGGGAGGGTGGTGAAGCTTTCTTT. Amino acid sequence: CASREGGEAFF.

V is TRBV14 and J is TRBJ1-1; D not certain. This CDR3 region has 15 residues. Germline V gene data show CDR1 as SGHDN and CDR2 as FVKESK. V was clipped by 1 base and J by 0 bases, with 9 bases between them. CDR3 sequence (DNA): TGTGCCAGCAGCCAAGTGCGAGGCCTGAACACTGAAGCTTTCTTT. Its protein product is CASSQVRGLNTEAFF.

The chain employs TRBV28 and TRBJ1-5; the match to TRBD1 covers 8 bases. This CDR3 comprises 15 residues. CDR1 and CDR2 from the germline V gene are MDHEN and SYDVKM. Losses at the gene ends were 6 bases for V and 1 base for J; bases not matched to a gene: 5. CDR3 protein: CASRPRQGSNQPQHF. CDR3 nucleotides: TGTGCCAGCAGACCTCGACAGGGGAGCAATCAGCCCCAGCATTTT.